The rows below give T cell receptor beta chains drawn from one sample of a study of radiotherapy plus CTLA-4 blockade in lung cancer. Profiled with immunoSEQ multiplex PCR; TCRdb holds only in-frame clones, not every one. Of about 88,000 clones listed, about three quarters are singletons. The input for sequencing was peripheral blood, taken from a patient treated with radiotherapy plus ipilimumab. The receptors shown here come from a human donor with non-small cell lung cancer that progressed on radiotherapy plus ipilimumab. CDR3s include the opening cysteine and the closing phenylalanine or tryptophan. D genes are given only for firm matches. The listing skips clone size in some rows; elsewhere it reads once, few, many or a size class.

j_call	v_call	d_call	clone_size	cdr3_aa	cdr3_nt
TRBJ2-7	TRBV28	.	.	CASSSGGRVDEQYF	TGTGCCAGCAGTTCCGGCGGCAGGGTGGACGAGCAGTACTTC
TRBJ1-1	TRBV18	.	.	CASSLGRGNTEAFF	TGTGCCAGCTCCCTTGGAAGGGGGAACACTGAAGCTTTCTTT
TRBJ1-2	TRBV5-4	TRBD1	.	CASSPYSGTGGHGYTF	TGTGCCAGCAGCCCCTATTCCGGGACAGGGGGCCATGGCTACACCTTC
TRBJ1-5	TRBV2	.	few	CASRRDVNQPQHF	TGTGCCAGCAGGCGGGACGTCAATCAGCCCCAGCATTTT
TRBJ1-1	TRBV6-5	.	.	CASSYSTGLATEAFF	TGTGCCAGCAGTTACTCGACGGGTCTAGCAACTGAAGCTTTCTTT
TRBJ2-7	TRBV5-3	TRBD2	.	CARSSRLAGTYEQYF	TGTGCCAGAAGCTCCCGACTAGCGGGAACCTACGAGCAGTACTTC
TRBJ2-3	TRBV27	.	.	CASSSYDDKEDTDTQYF	TGTGCCAGCAGTTCGTACGATGACAAGGAAGACACAGATACGCAGTATTTT
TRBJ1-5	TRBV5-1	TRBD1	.	CASSWVTGPNQPQHF	TGCGCCAGCAGCTGGGTGACAGGGCCCAATCAGCCCCAGCATTTT
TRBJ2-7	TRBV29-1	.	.	CSGASTSDTTQYF	TGCAGCGGGGCATCAACCTCTGATACGACGCAGTACTTC
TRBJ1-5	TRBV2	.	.	CASSPDNNQPQHF	TGTGCCAGCAGTCCGGACAACAATCAGCCCCAGCATTTT
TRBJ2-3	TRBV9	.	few	CASSVEGTDTQYF	TGTGCCAGCAGCGTGGAGGGAACAGATACGCAGTATTTT
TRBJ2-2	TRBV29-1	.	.	CSVPPSGPLNTGELFF	TGCAGCGTTCCTCCTTCAGGACCCCTGAACACCGGGGAGCTGTTTTTT
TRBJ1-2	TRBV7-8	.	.	CASSVTGNGGGYTF	TGTGCCAGCAGCGTAACAGGGAATGGTGGTGGCTACACCTTC
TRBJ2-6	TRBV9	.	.	CASSSWNSGANVLTF	TGTGCCAGCAGCTCGTGGAACTCTGGGGCCAACGTCCTGACTTTC